These 21 T cell receptor beta chains came from one sample sequenced in a study of radiation and T cells in renal cell carcinoma. Assay: immunoSEQ multiplex PCR; the TCRdb copy retains only in-frame clones and omits some. Among tens of thousands of clones listed, 75% to 85% were seen once. As to time point: blood 2 weeks post-SBRT. Treatment denoted: 15 Gy SBRT to primary tumor, nephrectomy 4 weeks later. Specimen: blood, collected from a patient whose treatment included radiotherapy and nephrectomy. The receptors originated from a woman aged 70 to 79 with renal cell carcinoma.

This chain links TRBV27 with TRBJ2-3; perhaps TRBD1 as D (6 bases). The ends were cut back, 5 bases at V and 6 bases at J, with 21 bases in the middle. Germline assignment: CDR1 MNHEY and CDR2 SMNVEV (reference sequence). The CDR3 runs to 16 residues. In nucleotides, the CDR3 is TGTGCCAGCAGTCGCCTGGGGGCCCGGGCTACCGATACGCAGTATTTT. Translated: CASSRLGARATDTQYF.

The chain joins TRBV5-4 to TRBJ2-3; no definite D call. V was trimmed by 5 bases and J by 2 bases, leaving 9 bases between them. Germline CDR1 is SGHNT and CDR2 is YYREEE (reference sequence). The CDR3 has 13 residues. In DNA, the CDR3 is TGTGCCAGCAGACAAGAGGTCACAGATACGCAGTATTTT. It is translated as CASRQEVTDTQYF.

The genes are TRBV30 and TRBJ2-1; D is perhaps TRBD1 or TRBD2 (6 bases each). Trimming cost V 1 base and J 4 bases, with 14 bases left between them. The CDR3 contains 15 residues. CDR1 and CDR2 (germline): GTSNPN, SVGIG (reference sequence). In nucleotides, the CDR3 is TGTGCCTGGAGTGAGCCCGGGGGCCCATACAATGAGCAGTTCTTC. Its protein product is CAWSEPGGPYNEQFF.

The CDR3 nucleotides read TGTGCCAGTAGTAGACAAGGGGGACAGCCCCAGCATTTT. It yields the protein CASSRQGGQPQHF. The chain couples TRBV19 to TRBJ1-5; possibly TRBD1 for D (6 bases). Trimming took off 4 bases at V and 7 bases at J, with 11 bases between the two ends. The CDR3 runs to 13 residues. CDR1 is LNHDA and CDR2 is SQIVND in the germline V gene (reference sequence).

This clone was observed once. The chain carries TRBV19 and TRBJ2-1; D possibly matches TRBD1 or TRBD2 (5 bases each). Germline lookup yields CDR1 LNHDA and CDR2 SQIVND (reference sequence). The CDR3 spans 13 residues. Deletions cut 6 bases from V and 10 bases from J, with 16 bases between. The CDR3 loop reads CASRIVGAREQFF. Written as DNA, the CDR3 is TGTGCCAGTAGAATTGTCGGGGCTCGGGAGCAGTTCTTC.

This clone has just one count. This chain connects TRBV4-3 to TRBJ2-7, with D maybe TRBD2 (6 bases). CDR3 size: 15 residues. The V gene lost 4 bases and the J gene lost 6 bases, with 19 bases spanning the gap. Germline CDR1 is LGHNA and CDR2 is YSLEER. The CDR3 region has the DNA TGCGCCAGCAGCCCCTACTTGAGCTACGGGAGCGAGCAGTACTTC. This encodes CASSPYLSYGSEQYF.

Turning to this clone: At one end the junction does not follow the germline gene, possibly because of a read error. The chain uses TRBV7-2 and TRBJ1-5; the D is unclear. CDR3 size: 15 residues. CDR1 SGHTA and CDR2 FQGNSA come from the germline V gene. CDR3 sequence reads: CASSLGSSGNQPQHF. CDR3 nucleotide sequence: TGTGCCAGCAGCTTAGGGTCTTCGGGCAACCAGCCCCAGCATTTT.

This clone came up a few times. V gene TRBV6-6 combines with J gene TRBJ1-1; maybe TRBD1 (6 bases). CDR3 size: 15 residues. V gave up 5 bases and J gave up 0 bases, with 13 bases separating them. Per germline, CDR1 MNHNY and CDR2 SVGAGI (reference sequence). DNA for the CDR3: TGTGCCAGCAGTACAGGCCGGACAGTGAACACTGAAGCTTTCTTT. Translating it yields CASSTGRTVNTEAFF.

This clone was observed a handful of times. The chain has TRBV5-6 and TRBJ2-7; D call uncertain. The CDR3 totals 14 residues. Between the trimmed V and J ends, which lost 0 bases and 0 bases, there was a span of 7 bases. Germline loops: CDR1 SGHDT, CDR2 YYEEEE. CDR3 in DNA: TGTGCCAGCAGCTTGGTGGGCCGCTCCTACGAGCAGTACTTC. Its translation is CASSLVGRSYEQYF. The full variable domain, with the rest looked up from reference TRBV5-6 and TRBJ2-7, is DAGVTQSPTHLIKTRGQQVTLRCSPKSGHDTVSWYQQALGQGPQFIFQYYEEEERQRGNFPDRFSGHQFPNYSSELNVNALLLGDSALYLCASSLVGRSYEQYFGPGTRLTVT.

The J gene is TRBJ1-1, the V gene TRBV9, with TRBD1 as a possible D gene (5 bases). Between the trimmed V and J ends, which lost 2 bases and 1 base, there was a span of 9 bases. The CDR3 extends over 14 amino acids. CDR1 SGDLS and CDR2 YYNGEE come from the germline V gene. CDR3 bases: TGTGCCAGCAGCGTGGGGGTAGAGAACACTGAAGCTTTCTTT. It translates to CASSVGVENTEAFF.

The rearrangement uses TRBV2 and TRBJ1-5; D may be TRBD1 (5 bases). The germline CDR1 and CDR2 sequences are SNHLY and FYNNEI. V lost 8 bases to trimming and J lost 3 bases, with 14 bases between them. This CDR3 region has 14 residues. CDR3 nucleotide sequence: TGTGCCAGCGGCCGCGACAGAGTCAATCAGCCCCAGCATTTT. This encodes CASGRDRVNQPQHF.

The rearrangement joins TRBV6-5 to TRBJ2-1, with 7 bases matching TRBD2. Germline V CDR1 and CDR2: MNHEY, SVGAGI. CDR3 size: 13 residues. Losses at the gene ends were 7 bases for V and 8 bases for J; bases not matched to a gene: 8. The CDR3 here is CASTTWGGDEQFF. The CDR3 nucleotides are TGTGCCAGCACCACGTGGGGGGGAGATGAGCAGTTCTTC.

By share, this clone ranks as medium-sized (0.01 to 0.1%). At the DNA level, this CDR3 is encoded by other sequences in the same sample as well. This chain joins TRBV27 and TRBJ2-7; a weak D match, TRBD2 (6 bases). The germline CDR1 and CDR2 sequences are MNHEY and SMNVEV (reference sequence). With 5 bases removed from V and 7 bases from J, the gap between germline ends came to 15 bases. The CDR3 is 13 residues long. Written as DNA, the CDR3 is TGTGCCAGCAGTCCCACTGCCGCGGGGGAGCAGTACTTC. It encodes CASSPTAAGEQYF.

This clone was seen just once. J is TRBJ1-3 and V is TRBV18, with no clear D. The CDR3 is made up of 14 amino acids. CDR1 and CDR2 from the germline V gene are KGHSH and LQKENI. V dropped 1 base and J dropped 0 bases, with 4 bases sitting between them. CDR3 nucleotide sequence: TGTGCCAGCTCACCACAGCGCTCTGGAAACACCATATATTTT. Protein product: CASSPQRSGNTIYF.

The chain employs TRBV14 and TRBJ1-1; D is ambiguous. The CDR3 sequence is 14 residues long. CDR1 is SGHDN and CDR2 is FVKESK in the germline V gene. V gave up 1 base and J gave up 8 bases, with 14 bases separating them. This CDR3 reads CASSQAGWNLEAFF. The CDR3, as DNA: TGTGCCAGCAGCCAAGCTGGGTGGAATCTAGAAGCTTTCTTT.

The chain joins TRBV5-4 to TRBJ2-5, with a tentative D call TRBD2 (5 bases). Germline-derived CDR1 and CDR2 are SGHNT and YYREEE (reference sequence). The V gene lost 0 bases and the J gene lost 5 bases, with 8 bases spanning the gap. The CDR3 is 13 residues long. The CDR3 DNA follows: TGTGCCAGCAGCTTGGATTGGAGGGAGACCCAGTACTTC. Residues: CASSLDWRETQYF. Based on the CDR3 plus reference TRBV5-4 and TRBJ2-5, the full variable domain is ETGVTQSPTHLIKTRGQQVTLRCSSQSGHNTVSWYQQALGQGPQFIFQYYREEENGRGNFPPRFSGLQFPNYSSELNVNALELDDSALYLCASSLDWRETQYFGPGTRLLVL.

The J gene is TRBJ2-4, the V gene TRBV2, with D perhaps TRBD2 (7 bases). Germline lookup yields CDR1 SNHLY and CDR2 FYNNEI. This CDR3 is built from 14 residues. V lost 0 bases and J lost 9, with 12 bases in between. CDR3 sequence (DNA): TGTGCCAGCAGTGAAGCGCAGGGGAGGGGCATTCAGTACTTC. Encoded protein: CASSEAQGRGIQYF.

V and J are TRBV11-1 and TRBJ2-3; D unresolved. Germline lookup yields CDR1 SGHAT and CDR2 FQDESV (reference sequence). CDR3 length equals 12 residues. V lost 1 base to trimming and J lost 1 base, with 0 bases between them. CDR3: CASSLGTDTQYF. Written as DNA, the CDR3 is TGTGCCAGCAGCTTAGGCACAGATACGCAGTATTTT.

The gene calls are TRBV29-1 and TRBJ2-5; 9 bases are shared with TRBD2. CDR3 size: 16 residues. The V gene's germline CDR1 is SQVTM and CDR2 ANQGSEA. V shed 4 bases and J 5 bases; nucleotides not matched to a gene: 14. The CDR3 loop is CSVGGGVAGERETQYF. CDR3 sequence (DNA): TGCAGCGTTGGGGGTGGGGTAGCGGGAGAACGGGAGACCCAGTACTTC.

The V and J genes are TRBV7-2 and TRBJ1-6; 7 nucleotides line up with TRBD1. Germline V lookup: CDR1 SGHTA, CDR2 FQGNSA. This CDR3 region has 15 residues. J was trimmed by 9 bases and V by 7 bases; bases with no gene match: 12. The CDR3 DNA reads TGTGCCAGCACCGTTCTCCAGGGGGACAGTTCACCCCTCCACTTT. Protein sequence: CASTVLQGDSSPLHF.

The rearrangement joins TRBV18 to TRBJ1-4; possibly TRBD1 for D (5 bases). The CDR3 covers 14 residues. Germline assignment: CDR1 KGHSH and CDR2 LQKENI. Trimming left V 5 bases short and J 7 bases short, with 14 bases between. This CDR3 reads CASSLARVGEKLFF. The CDR3 DNA sequence: TGTGCCAGCTCATTGGCCAGGGTCGGTGAAAAACTGTTTTTT.